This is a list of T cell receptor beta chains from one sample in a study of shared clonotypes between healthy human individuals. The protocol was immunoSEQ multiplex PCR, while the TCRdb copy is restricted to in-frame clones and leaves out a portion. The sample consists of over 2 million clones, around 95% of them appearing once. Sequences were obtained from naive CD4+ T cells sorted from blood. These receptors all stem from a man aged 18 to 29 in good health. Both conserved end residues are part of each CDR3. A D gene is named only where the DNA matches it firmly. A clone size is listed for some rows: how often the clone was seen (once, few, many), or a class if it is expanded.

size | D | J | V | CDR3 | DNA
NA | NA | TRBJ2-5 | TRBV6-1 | CASSSLVGGQETQYF | TGTGCCAGCAGTTCCCTCGTTGGGGGGCAAGAGACCCAGTACTTC
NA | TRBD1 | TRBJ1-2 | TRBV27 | CASSPAGQAQGYTF | TGTGCCAGCAGTCCCGCCGGACAGGCACAAGGCTACACCTTC
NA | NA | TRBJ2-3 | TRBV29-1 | CSVDLWGSGDTQYF | TGCAGCGTTGATCTGTGGGGGTCCGGAGATACGCAGTATTTT
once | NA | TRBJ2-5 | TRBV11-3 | CASSLDGGPWETQYF | TGTGCCAGCAGCTTAGATGGGGGCCCATGGGAGACCCAGTACTTC
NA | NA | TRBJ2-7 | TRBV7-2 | CASSLVGLKAYEQYF | TGTGCCAGCAGCTTAGTGGGACTTAAGGCCTACGAGCAGTACTTC
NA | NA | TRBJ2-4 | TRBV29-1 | CSVEISLGNIQYF | TGCAGCGTTGAGATTAGTCTAGGGAACATTCAGTACTTC
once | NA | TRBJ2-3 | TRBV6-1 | CASSEGRDTSRNTQYF | TGTGCCAGCAGTGAAGGACGGGACACCTCCCGTAATACGCAGTATTTT
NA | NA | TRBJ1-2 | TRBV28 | CASSPDSRYGYGYTF | TGTGCCAGCAGCCCCGACAGCCGCTACGGCTATGGCTACACCTTC
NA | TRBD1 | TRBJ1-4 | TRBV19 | CASSPRQGRSNEKLFF | TGTGCCAGTAGTCCGCGACAGGGGCGAAGTAATGAAAAACTGTTTTTT
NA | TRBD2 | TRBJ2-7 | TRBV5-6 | CASRQTSGSSEQYF | TGTGCCAGCAGACAGACTAGCGGGAGCAGTGAGCAGTACTTC